This T cell receptor beta chain was profiled in a study of regulatory T cells in long-lasting Graves disease. Overall study findings and caveats: Preferential use of TRBV28, TRBJ1-2 and TRBJ2-5 was seen in persistent disease. Limited sample numbers may have lowered accuracy. Thyroid tissue was not studied; only peripheral blood was.

Arm-PCR of CDR3 regions and iRepertoire HTBI primers were the basis on which TCR beta libraries were built. TCRdb re-analysed the multiplex PCR reads in MiXCR, keeping a single row per CDR3 protein. The sample has 700,000 or so distinct CDR3 sequences, about 30% seen once; the top ten hold around 42%. The CDR3 length is 13 residues. The germline gives CDR1 SGHTA, CDR2 FQGTGA. The V end was cut by 5 bases, the J end by 4 bases, with 11 bases between. Documented time point: persistent/refractory GD, antithyroid drugs over 5 years with positive TRAb. The TCR library was made from RNA extracted from PBMCs. Guidelines of the American Thyroid Association were used to diagnose Graves' disease. This clonotype was found many times. Its antigen remains unknown.

The sample consisted of peripheral blood mononuclear cells (PBMCs), taken when the disease was refractory, from a patient treated with antithyroid drugs. V usage is TRBV7-3 and J usage is TRBJ1-2; a possible D gene is TRBD1 (5 bases). The sequence was obtained from a female donor with Graves disease. The CDR3 sequence is CASSTRDGYGYTF. CDR3 nucleotide sequence: TGTGCCAGCAGCACGCGGGACGGCTATGGCTACACCTTC.